This T cell receptor beta chain was sequenced in a study of cytomegalovirus exposure and HLA in healthy donors. Vbeta (60) and Jbeta (13) primers were used in the PCR. Data came from immunoSEQ multiplex PCR; TCRdb stores just in-frame clones and leaves some out. In the table there are under 200,000 clones, about 81% of which are singletons. V lost 5 bases and J lost 2; bases outside the gene matches: 6. This CDR3 has 16 amino acids. Germline CDR1 reads SEHNR; CDR2 reads FQNEAQ (reference sequence). This chain links TRBV7-9 with TRBJ2-1, with 10 bases that match TRBD2. The sequencing sample was made of PBMCs. The receptor was derived from a girl aged 2-15 years in good health and CMV-seropositive. As DNA, the CDR3 is TGTGCCAGCAGCCTTCGGACTAGCGGCCCCTACAATGAGCAGTTCTTC. Protein product: CASSLRTSGPYNEQFF.